This T cell receptor beta chain was sequenced during a study of blood T cell repertoires in COVID-19. Study-wide context: Whether acute or convalescent, the COVID-19 samples came from the United States, Italy and Spain. T cells, B-cell-depleted T cells, or PBMCs supplied cDNA or gDNA.

The CDR3 contains 15 residues. V trimming: 0 bases; J trimming: 6 bases; junction bases outside the gene matches: 6. CDR1 is SGHDT and CDR2 is YYEEEE in the germline V gene. Methods used by the authors: The assay estimated nucleated cells by amplifying reference gene primers. Data came from immunoSEQ multiplex PCR; TCRdb stores just in-frame clones and leaves some out. V, J and clone size reflect that table, while D and trimming were determined from the DNA. Of under 40,000 clones in the sample, roughly 85% were seen once. The chain uses TRBV5-6 and TRBJ1-5, with 7 bases identical to TRBD1. The sequence came from a human donor with acute or convalescent COVID-19. The donor label of this sample is uncertain. The sample was peripheral blood. CDR3 amino acids: CASSLGWAGGQPQHF. CDR3 nucleotide sequence: TGTGCCAGCAGCTTGGGGTGGGCAGGGGGTCAGCCCCAGCATTTT.